Following are 14 T cell receptor beta chains from one sample sequenced in a study of OX40 agonist ivuxolimab in advanced cancers. Using immunoSEQ multiplex PCR, the repertoire was profiled, and TCRdb retains in-frame clones only, with some absent. The sample has about 67,000 clones; 80% are singletons. This material consisted of CD4+ or CD8+ T cells sorted from blood, taken in a trial of the OX40 agonist ivuxolimab. The receptors derive from an adult with an advanced solid tumor such as melanoma, head and neck, liver or kidney cancer.

The chain uses TRBV5-1 and TRBJ2-1; D not certain. CDR1 SGHRS and CDR2 YFSETQ come from the germline V gene. The V end lost 0 bases, the J end lost 1 base, and 5 bases lay between the germline ends. CDR3 size: 14 residues. The CDR3, as DNA: TGCGCCAGCAGCTTGGACAGATCCTACAATGAGCAGTTCTTC. Encoded protein: CASSLDRSYNEQFF.

This clone was counted a single time. The chain links TRBV28 to TRBJ2-7; the D is unclear. This CDR3 spans 14 amino acids. The germline V gene encodes CDR1 MDHEN and CDR2 SYDVKM. Trimming removed 6 bases from V and 4 bases from J, with 16 bases in between. In nucleotides, the CDR3 is TGTGCCAGCAGGAGGCCGGGCCCACTTTACGAGCAGTACTTC. Translation: CASRRPGPLYEQYF.

This clone was detected once. The V call is TRBV29-1, the J call TRBJ2-5, with 10 positions matching TRBD1. The ends lost 1 base at V and 1 base at J; junction bases unmatched: 3. This CDR3 contains 15 residues. CDR1 SQVTM and CDR2 ANQGSEA come from the germline V gene. The CDR3 loop reads CSVEGTGGAQETQYF. The CDR3 bases are TGCAGCGTTGAAGGGACAGGGGGGGCCCAAGAGACCCAGTACTTC.

The rearrangement joins TRBV9 to TRBJ2-1, with D perhaps TRBD1 or TRBD2 (5 bases each). V was cut by 5 bases and J by 6 bases, with 18 bases left in between. CDR1 and CDR2 from the germline V gene are SGDLS and YYNGEE. CDR3 size: 15 residues. The CDR3 here is CASRPGRGFSNEQFF. The CDR3 DNA is TGTGCCAGCAGGCCGGGACGGGGATTCTCCAATGAGCAGTTCTTC.

This clone occurred once. J is TRBJ1-4 and V is TRBV29-1; no definite D call. Germline CDR1 SQVTM, CDR2 ANQGSEA. The CDR3 is 13 amino acids. With 7 bases removed from V and 0 bases from J, the gap between germline ends came to 9 bases. This chain's CDR3 is CSAGRSTNEKLFF. In DNA form, the CDR3 reads TGCAGCGCAGGACGGTCAACTAATGAAAAACTGTTTTTT.

The V call is TRBV29-1, the J call TRBJ2-3; D may be TRBD2 (6 bases). The CDR3 totals 15 residues. Germline CDR1 reads SQVTM; CDR2 reads ANQGSEA. V shed 1 base and J shed 0 bases, with 11 bases lying between them. Written as DNA, the CDR3 is TGCAGCGTTGAAGTTCGGGGGTTGAGCACAGATACGCAGTATTTT. It translates to CSVEVRGLSTDTQYF.

The chain uses TRBV11-2 and TRBJ1-2; 7 nucleotides align to TRBD1. Looked up from germline, CDR1 is SGHAT and CDR2 is FQNNGV. Germline trimming cut 1 base from V and 7 bases from J; bases unmatched to any gene: 6. CDR3 size: 14 residues. As DNA, the CDR3 is TGTGCCAGCAGCTTAGTGGCAGGGGGATTTGGCTACACCTTC. It translates to CASSLVAGGFGYTF.

This clone came up a few times. V is TRBV7-3 and J is TRBJ2-2; weak D call: TRBD1 (6 bases). CDR3 length equals 16 residues. Trimming pared 4 bases from V and 4 bases from J, leaving 16 bases between. Germline V lookup: CDR1 SGHTA, CDR2 FQGTGA. The CDR3 DNA sequence: TGTGCCAGCAGCTCAACACAGGGAAGAAGCACCGGGGAGCTGTTTTTT. Translating it yields CASSSTQGRSTGELFF.

The chain carries TRBV4-2 and TRBJ1-2; TRBD1 is a possible D gene (5 bases). Germline lookup yields CDR1 LGHNA and CDR2 YNFKEQ. The CDR3 sequence is 15 residues long. Trimming took 3 bases from V and 2 from J, leaving 13 bases between them. CDR3 region: CASSQMGWGNYGYTF. Here the CDR3 DNA reads TGTGCCAGCAGCCAGATGGGGTGGGGGAACTATGGCTACACCTTC.

The genes are TRBV6-1 and TRBJ2-1, with D hard to call. Per the germline V gene, CDR1 is MNHNS and CDR2 is SASEGT. The CDR3 sequence is 14 residues long. Trimming took off 3 bases at V and 0 bases at J, with 6 bases between the two ends. CDR3 amino acids: CASSEAASYNEQFF. DNA for the CDR3: TGTGCCAGCAGTGAGGCGGCCTCCTACAATGAGCAGTTCTTC.

The chain uses TRBV4-3 and TRBJ2-7, with TRBD2 identical over 8 bases. V lost 0 bases to trimming and J lost 0 bases; unmatched junction nucleotides: 4. Per germline, CDR1 LGHNA and CDR2 YSLEER. The CDR3 has 16 amino acids. CDR3 sequence reads: CASSQELAGNSYEQYF. CDR3 nucleotide sequence: TGCGCCAGCAGCCAAGAATTAGCGGGGAACTCCTACGAGCAGTACTTC.

A few counts support this clone. This chain uses TRBV2 with TRBJ2-2; D is possibly TRBD1 or TRBD2 (6 bases each). The CDR3 is 15 amino acids. Germline lookup yields CDR1 SNHLY and CDR2 FYNNEI. Trimming stripped 8 bases from V and 7 bases from J, with 20 bases between. The CDR3 protein is CASGAGQGPIGELFF. The CDR3 bases are TGTGCCAGCGGCGCGGGACAAGGGCCGATCGGGGAGCTGTTTTTT. Full variable domain (remainder filled in from reference TRBV2 and TRBJ2-2): EPEVTQTPSHQVTQMGQEVILRCVPISNHLYFYWYRQILGQKVEFLVSFYNNEISEKSEIFDDQFSVERPDGSNFTLKIRSTKLEDSAMYFCASGAGQGPIGELFFGEGSRLTVL.

The chain has TRBV6-6 and TRBJ1-3; D is undetermined. V dropped 6 bases and J dropped 2 bases, with 14 bases sitting between them. The CDR3 is made up of 15 amino acids. Germline CDR1 and CDR2: MNHNY and SVGAGI (reference sequence). Here the CDR3 reads CASRPPGPAGNTIYF. As DNA, the CDR3 is TGTGCCAGCAGGCCTCCGGGCCCCGCTGGAAACACCATATATTTT.

The chain has TRBV7-8 and TRBJ2-1; D gene ambiguous. This CDR3 is built from 13 residues. Germline values: CDR1 SGHVS, CDR2 FQNEAQ. The germline V and J ends were trimmed by 5 bases and 5 bases, with 10 bases remaining between them. This CDR3 is CASSTDRNNEQFF. CDR3 sequence (DNA): TGTGCCAGCAGCACGGACCGGAACAATGAGCAGTTCTTC.